The rows below give T cell receptor beta chains drawn from one sample of a study of shared clonotypes between healthy human individuals. Sequencing was performed with immunoSEQ multiplex PCR; in TCRdb, only in-frame clones are kept and a portion is missing. The profile shows approximately 2.1 million clones, just over 90% of them singletons. Sequencing was performed on naive CD4+ T cells from PBMCs. These receptors all come from a man younger than 30 in good health. Some clones in this sample may be carry-over from other donors' samples. The CDR3 runs from the conserved cysteine through the conserved F or W. A D gene is named only where the DNA matches it firmly. Not every row has a clone size; where given, it reads once, few, many or a size class.

d_gene: -
abundance: -
j_gene: TRBJ1-1
v_gene: TRBV5-1
CDR3nt: TGCGCCAGCACCCCAAGGACCCCCACGAACACTGAAGCTTTCTTT
CDR3aa: CASTPRTPTNTEAFF

d_gene: -
abundance: -
j_gene: TRBJ2-7
v_gene: TRBV9
CDR3nt: TGTGCCAGCAGCCCCGTCCCAGGGCTTGGTGAGCAGTACTTC
CDR3aa: CASSPVPGLGEQYF

d_gene: -
abundance: -
j_gene: TRBJ2-7
v_gene: TRBV5-6
CDR3nt: TGTGCCAGCAGCCCCCCTGGAGGGCGTGTAGGGGAGCAGTACTTC
CDR3aa: CASSPPGGRVGEQYF

d_gene: TRBD1
abundance: -
j_gene: TRBJ2-7
v_gene: TRBV5-5
CDR3nt: TGTGCCAGCAGCGCGGACAGGGGTGCTTACGAGCAGTACTTC
CDR3aa: CASSADRGAYEQYF

d_gene: -
abundance: -
j_gene: TRBJ2-2
v_gene: TRBV5-1
CDR3nt: TGCGCCAGCAGCCCCATCGGAGGGGTGAACACCGGGGAGCTGTTTTTT
CDR3aa: CASSPIGGVNTGELFF

d_gene: -
abundance: few
j_gene: TRBJ1-5
v_gene: TRBV7-2
CDR3nt: TGTGCCAGCAGTATCCTAGGTCCGCCCCAGCATTTT
CDR3aa: CASSILGPPQHF

d_gene: -
abundance: -
j_gene: TRBJ2-1
v_gene: TRBV4-2
CDR3nt: TGTGCCAGCAGCCAAGAATCCCGAACTGAGCAGTTCTTC
CDR3aa: CASSQESRTEQFF

d_gene: -
abundance: -
j_gene: TRBJ2-5
v_gene: TRBV11-1
CDR3nt: TGTGCCAGCAGCCTGGGCCCCCAAGAGACCCAGTACTTC
CDR3aa: CASSLGPQETQYF

d_gene: -
abundance: -
j_gene: TRBJ2-7
v_gene: TRBV27
CDR3nt: TGTGCCAGCAGTTCCCCGAGGGGTCTAACCTACGAGCAGTACTTC
CDR3aa: CASSSPRGLTYEQYF

d_gene: -
abundance: -
j_gene: TRBJ2-7
v_gene: TRBV18
CDR3nt: TGTGCCTCTGGATCTAGCTACGAGCAGTACTTC
CDR3aa: CASGSSYEQYF

d_gene: -
abundance: -
j_gene: TRBJ2-7
v_gene: TRBV4-3
CDR3nt: TGCGCCAGCAGCCAAGAAAACGGAGCCTACGAGCAGTACTTC
CDR3aa: CASSQENGAYEQYF

d_gene: TRBD1
abundance: -
j_gene: TRBJ2-2
v_gene: TRBV19
CDR3nt: TGTGCCAGTAGTTCACGACAGGGCTCCGGGGAGCTGTTTTTT
CDR3aa: CASSSRQGSGELFF

d_gene: TRBD1
abundance: -
j_gene: TRBJ1-2
v_gene: TRBV9
CDR3nt: TGTGCCAGCAGCGGTTCCGGGACAGGAGTCTTTAACTATGGCTACACCTTC
CDR3aa: CASSGSGTGVFNYGYTF

d_gene: TRBD2
abundance: -
j_gene: TRBJ2-3
v_gene: TRBV19
CDR3nt: TGTGCCAGTAGCCCGACTAGCGGGAGCACAGATACGCAGTATTTT
CDR3aa: CASSPTSGSTDTQYF

d_gene: -
abundance: -
j_gene: TRBJ1-2
v_gene: TRBV2
CDR3nt: TGTGCCAGCAACACCCGGGCCGGCTACACCTTC
CDR3aa: CASNTRAGYTF

d_gene: TRBD1
abundance: -
j_gene: TRBJ2-1
v_gene: TRBV6-4
CDR3nt: TGTGCCAGCAGTGACCGGGACAGGTCTGTCAATGAGCAGTTCTTC
CDR3aa: CASSDRDRSVNEQFF

d_gene: -
abundance: -
j_gene: TRBJ2-1
v_gene: TRBV30
CDR3nt: TGTGCCTGGAGTGTAGACCCCTTTGGGAATGAGCAGTTCTTC
CDR3aa: CAWSVDPFGNEQFF

d_gene: -
abundance: -
j_gene: TRBJ1-5
v_gene: TRBV6-5
CDR3nt: TGTGCCAGCAGTCTTGGCCCCAATCAGCCCCAGCATTTT
CDR3aa: CASSLGPNQPQHF

d_gene: TRBD2
abundance: -
j_gene: TRBJ2-1
v_gene: TRBV5-6
CDR3nt: TGTGCCAGCAGCTTGGCAACTAGCGGTAACAATGAGCAGTTCTTC
CDR3aa: CASSLATSGNNEQFF

d_gene: -
abundance: -
j_gene: TRBJ1-2
v_gene: TRBV28
CDR3nt: TGTGCCAGCAGCCAAGGGGGGGCTGGAGGCTACACCTTC
CDR3aa: CASSQGGAGGYTF

d_gene: -
abundance: -
j_gene: TRBJ2-1
v_gene: TRBV4-3
CDR3nt: TGCGCCAGCAGCCAAGAAACAGGGACGCTAAATGAGCAGTTCTTC
CDR3aa: CASSQETGTLNEQFF

d_gene: -
abundance: -
j_gene: TRBJ2-3
v_gene: TRBV9
CDR3nt: TGTGCCAGCAGCGATTCCACTAGGCCGAGCACAGATACGCAGTATTTT
CDR3aa: CASSDSTRPSTDTQYF

d_gene: -
abundance: -
j_gene: TRBJ1-3
v_gene: TRBV9
CDR3nt: TGTGCCAGCAGCGTAACAGGATTCTCTGGAAACACCATATATTTT
CDR3aa: CASSVTGFSGNTIYF

d_gene: -
abundance: -
j_gene: TRBJ2-7
v_gene: TRBV28
CDR3nt: TGTGCCAGCAGTTTGAAAGTACCCGCCTACGAGCAGTACTTC
CDR3aa: CASSLKVPAYEQYF

d_gene: TRBD2
abundance: -
j_gene: TRBJ2-1
v_gene: TRBV19
CDR3nt: TGTGCCAGTAGTACCGGGACTAGCGGGAGGGTTCATGAGCAGTTCTTC
CDR3aa: CASSTGTSGRVHEQFF

d_gene: -
abundance: -
j_gene: TRBJ1-5
v_gene: TRBV28
CDR3nt: TGTGCCAGCGGCCCGAATAGGGGACAGCCCCAGCATTTT
CDR3aa: CASGPNRGQPQHF

d_gene: TRBD2
abundance: -
j_gene: TRBJ2-1
v_gene: TRBV7-3
CDR3nt: TGTGCCAGCAGCCTTGGACTAGCGGCTTACAATGAGCAGTTCTTC
CDR3aa: CASSLGLAAYNEQFF

d_gene: -
abundance: -
j_gene: TRBJ2-6
v_gene: TRBV2
CDR3nt: TGTGCCAGTACCACAGGGAGCTGGGTCAACGTCCTGACTTTC
CDR3aa: CASTTGSWVNVLTF

d_gene: -
abundance: -
j_gene: TRBJ2-2
v_gene: TRBV7-9
CDR3nt: TGTGCCAGCAGCTTGCGGGGACACGCCGGGGAGCTGTTTTTT
CDR3aa: CASSLRGHAGELFF

d_gene: -
abundance: -
j_gene: TRBJ1-3
v_gene: TRBV18
CDR3nt: TGTGCCAGCTCACCCCCGGGACATCAAATCTCTGGAAACACCATATATTTT
CDR3aa: CASSPPGHQISGNTIYF

d_gene: TRBD1
abundance: -
j_gene: TRBJ1-1
v_gene: TRBV18
CDR3nt: TGTGCCAGCTCACCCCGGGACAGGGTGAACACTGAAGCTTTCTTT
CDR3aa: CASSPRDRVNTEAFF

d_gene: -
abundance: once
j_gene: TRBJ2-5
v_gene: TRBV2
CDR3nt: TGTGCCAGCAGTGTAATAGCGGGACAGGAGACCCAGTACTTC
CDR3aa: CASSVIAGQETQYF

d_gene: -
abundance: -
j_gene: TRBJ2-5
v_gene: TRBV5-1
CDR3nt: TGCGCCAGCAGCTTTTTTTCAGTTTCGGAGACCCAGTACTTC
CDR3aa: CASSFFSVSETQYF

d_gene: -
abundance: -
j_gene: TRBJ1-5
v_gene: TRBV10-3
CDR3nt: TGTGCCACCGCCTCGGGGAACAATCAGCCCCAGCATTTT
CDR3aa: CATASGNNQPQHF

d_gene: -
abundance: -
j_gene: TRBJ2-7
v_gene: TRBV27
CDR3nt: TGTGCCAGCAGTCCCCGGACATTCTACGAGCAGTACTTC
CDR3aa: CASSPRTFYEQYF

d_gene: TRBD1
abundance: few
j_gene: TRBJ1-5
v_gene: TRBV15
CDR3nt: TGTGCCACCAGCAGAGATCAAGTGACAGGGCGGCCCCAGCATTTT
CDR3aa: CATSRDQVTGRPQHF

d_gene: -
abundance: -
j_gene: TRBJ2-7
v_gene: TRBV27
CDR3nt: TGTGCCAGCAGTTTACGGGTCCTAAGCGAGCAGTACTTC
CDR3aa: CASSLRVLSEQYF

d_gene: -
abundance: -
j_gene: TRBJ2-4
v_gene: TRBV7-9
CDR3nt: TGTGCCAGCAGCTTAAGGTTTGAACAGGGTAAAAACATTCAGTACTTC
CDR3aa: CASSLRFEQGKNIQYF

d_gene: -
abundance: -
j_gene: TRBJ2-5
v_gene: TRBV6-5
CDR3nt: TGTGCCAGCAGTAGAACAGGGAAAGGGGAGACCCAGTACTTC
CDR3aa: CASSRTGKGETQYF

d_gene: -
abundance: -
j_gene: TRBJ1-1
v_gene: TRBV29-1
CDR3nt: TGCAGCGCCGGAGGAGGGAACACTGAAGCTTTCTTT
CDR3aa: CSAGGGNTEAFF

d_gene: -
abundance: -
j_gene: TRBJ2-3
v_gene: TRBV14
CDR3nt: TGTGCCAGCAGCCCGGACTTTTACACAGATACGCAGTATTTT
CDR3aa: CASSPDFYTDTQYF

d_gene: TRBD1
abundance: -
j_gene: TRBJ2-1
v_gene: TRBV13
CDR3nt: TGTGCCAGCAGGCGATGGGGACAGGGAAGGATCGGGCGGGAGAGGCCCTACAATGAGCAGTTCTTC
CDR3aa: CASRRWGQGRIGRERPYNEQFF

d_gene: -
abundance: -
j_gene: TRBJ2-3
v_gene: TRBV9
CDR3nt: TGTGCCAGCACCCTGGGGGGTGCGGCGGATACGCAGTATTTT
CDR3aa: CASTLGGAADTQYF

d_gene: TRBD1
abundance: -
j_gene: TRBJ1-3
v_gene: TRBV11-2
CDR3nt: TGTGCCAGCAGCTCTTCGGACAGGGGGAACACCATATATTTT
CDR3aa: CASSSSDRGNTIYF

d_gene: TRBD2
abundance: -
j_gene: TRBJ2-1
v_gene: TRBV7-3
CDR3nt: TGTGCCAGCAGCTTAATAGGAGCTGGTAGCGGGAGATATAATGAGCAGTTCTTC
CDR3aa: CASSLIGAGSGRYNEQFF

d_gene: -
abundance: -
j_gene: TRBJ2-7
v_gene: TRBV5-1
CDR3nt: TGCGCCAGCGCCCTTGAATACGAGCAGTACTTC
CDR3aa: CASALEYEQYF

d_gene: TRBD1
abundance: -
j_gene: TRBJ1-2
v_gene: TRBV6-1
CDR3nt: TGTGCCAGCAGTGAAAGGACAGGAATTGTGGGTGGCTACACCTTC
CDR3aa: CASSERTGIVGGYTF

d_gene: -
abundance: -
j_gene: TRBJ2-2
v_gene: TRBV6-5
CDR3nt: TGTGCCAGCAGTTACTCTCGGGCGAACACCGGGGAGCTGTTTTTT
CDR3aa: CASSYSRANTGELFF

d_gene: -
abundance: -
j_gene: TRBJ2-1
v_gene: TRBV4-1
CDR3nt: TGCGCCAGCAGCGACCGGGCTTACCCGGTCTTC
CDR3aa: CASSDRAYPVF

d_gene: TRBD1
abundance: -
j_gene: TRBJ2-1
v_gene: TRBV6-1
CDR3nt: TGTGCCAGCGGATCCCGGGACAGTCGGCTCAATGAGCAGTTCTTC
CDR3aa: CASGSRDSRLNEQFF

d_gene: TRBD1
abundance: -
j_gene: TRBJ2-5
v_gene: TRBV28
CDR3nt: TGTGCCAGCAGTCCAAGCCCCGGACAGGGGGATGTAGAGACCCAGTACTTC
CDR3aa: CASSPSPGQGDVETQYF

d_gene: TRBD1
abundance: -
j_gene: TRBJ2-7
v_gene: TRBV27
CDR3nt: TGTGCCAGCAGCCGGACAGGGGGGGCCTACGAGCAGTACTTC
CDR3aa: CASSRTGGAYEQYF

d_gene: TRBD2
abundance: -
j_gene: TRBJ2-1
v_gene: TRBV7-2
CDR3nt: TGTGCCAGCAGCTCCTACCTGACTAGCGGGAGTCGGAATGAGCAGTTCTTC
CDR3aa: CASSSYLTSGSRNEQFF

d_gene: -
abundance: -
j_gene: TRBJ2-7
v_gene: TRBV7-2
CDR3nt: TGTGCCAGCAGCTTCACCTTCTACGAGCAGTACTTC
CDR3aa: CASSFTFYEQYF

d_gene: -
abundance: -
j_gene: TRBJ2-7
v_gene: TRBV5-1
CDR3nt: TGCGCCAGCAGCTCGGGGGACGGGCCCTACGAGCAGTACTTC
CDR3aa: CASSSGDGPYEQYF

d_gene: -
abundance: once
j_gene: TRBJ2-2
v_gene: TRBV5-1
CDR3nt: TGCGCCAGCAGCTTGGTATCTCCCAGTGACCGCACCGGGGAGCTGTTTTTT
CDR3aa: CASSLVSPSDRTGELFF

d_gene: TRBD1
abundance: -
j_gene: TRBJ1-2
v_gene: TRBV7-2
CDR3nt: TGTGCCAGCAGCTTAAGCAAGAAACAGGGGAACTATGGCTACACCTTC
CDR3aa: CASSLSKKQGNYGYTF

d_gene: TRBD2
abundance: -
j_gene: TRBJ2-2
v_gene: TRBV7-9
CDR3nt: TGTGCCAGCAGCTTAACAGCGGGAGGGCCAGCGGGGGAGCTGTTTTTT
CDR3aa: CASSLTAGGPAGELFF

d_gene: TRBD2
abundance: -
j_gene: TRBJ2-3
v_gene: TRBV5-1
CDR3nt: TGCGCCAGCAGCCCCTTGGGTCCTAGCGGGAGTTCAGTAGATACGCAGTATTTT
CDR3aa: CASSPLGPSGSSVDTQYF

d_gene: -
abundance: -
j_gene: TRBJ2-3
v_gene: TRBV7-3
CDR3nt: TGTGCCAGCAGCGAAGGACTTAGCACAGATACGCAGTATTTT
CDR3aa: CASSEGLSTDTQYF